Described below is a single T cell receptor beta chain sequence and its context. These data originate in a study of shared clonotypes between healthy human individuals. Once extracted for a subset, genomic DNA was divided evenly among several immunoSEQ plates. The table came from immunoSEQ multiplex PCR; TCRdb's copy has only in-frame clones and leaves some out. The sample lists about half a million clones, around four fifths seen once, with more than 10% in the top ten. Germline CDR1 is MNHEY and CDR2 is SMNVEV (reference sequence). This CDR3 contains 16 residues. V lost 6 bases to trimming and J lost 2 bases; unmatched junction nucleotides: 10.

The TCR sequence derives from a woman aged 40 to 49 in good health. Some clones in this sample may be carry-over from other donors' samples. V is TRBV27 and J is TRBJ2-1; 7 nucleotides agree with TRBD1. Sequenced material: PBMCs. CDR3 nucleotide sequence: TGTGCCAGCAGCGTACGGCCGACAGGGACCTACAATGAGCAGTTCTTC. Encoded protein: CASSVRPTGTYNEQFF.